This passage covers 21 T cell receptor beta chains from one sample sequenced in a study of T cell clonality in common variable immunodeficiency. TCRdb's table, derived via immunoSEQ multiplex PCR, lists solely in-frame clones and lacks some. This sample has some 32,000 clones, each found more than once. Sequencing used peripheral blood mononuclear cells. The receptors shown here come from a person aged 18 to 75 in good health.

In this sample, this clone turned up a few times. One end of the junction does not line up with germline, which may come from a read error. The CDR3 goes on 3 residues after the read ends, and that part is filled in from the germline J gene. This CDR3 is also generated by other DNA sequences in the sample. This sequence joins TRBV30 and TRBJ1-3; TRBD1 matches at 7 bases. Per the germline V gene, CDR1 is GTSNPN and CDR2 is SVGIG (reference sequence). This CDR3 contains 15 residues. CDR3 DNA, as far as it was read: TGTGCCTGGAGTGTGCGAGGGGGCGTGGTAAACACA. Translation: CAWSVRGGVVNT. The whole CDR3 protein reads CAWSVRGGVVNTIYF.

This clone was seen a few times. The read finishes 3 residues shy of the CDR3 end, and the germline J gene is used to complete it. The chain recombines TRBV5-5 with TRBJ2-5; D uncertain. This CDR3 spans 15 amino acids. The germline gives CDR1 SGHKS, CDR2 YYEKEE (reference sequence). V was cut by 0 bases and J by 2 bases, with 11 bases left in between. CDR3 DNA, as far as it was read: TGTGCCAGCAGCTTGGAAGGCAGCAGGCAAGAGACC. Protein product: CASSLEGSRQET. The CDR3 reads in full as CASSLEGSRQETQYF. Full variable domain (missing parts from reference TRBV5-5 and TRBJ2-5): DAGVTQSPTHLIKTRGQQVTLRCSPISGHKSVSWYQQVLGQGPQFIFQYYEKEERGRGNFPDRFSARQFPNYSSELNVNALLLGDSALYLCASSLEGSRQETQYFGPGTRLLVL.

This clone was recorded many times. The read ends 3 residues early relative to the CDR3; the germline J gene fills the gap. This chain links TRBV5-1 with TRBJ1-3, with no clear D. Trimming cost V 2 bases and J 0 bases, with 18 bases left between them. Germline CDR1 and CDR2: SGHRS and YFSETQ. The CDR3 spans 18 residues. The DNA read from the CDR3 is TGCGCCAGCAGCTTAAGCGGGCAGCCAATAGTCTCTGGAAACACC. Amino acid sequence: CASSLSGQPIVSGNT. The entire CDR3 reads CASSLSGQPIVSGNTIYF.

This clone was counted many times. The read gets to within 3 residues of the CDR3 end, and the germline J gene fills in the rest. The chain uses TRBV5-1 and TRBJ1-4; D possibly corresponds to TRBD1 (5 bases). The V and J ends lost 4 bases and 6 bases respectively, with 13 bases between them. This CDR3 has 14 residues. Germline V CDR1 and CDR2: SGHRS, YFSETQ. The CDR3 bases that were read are TGCGCCAGCAGCCCGCAGGGAAGGGATGAAAAA. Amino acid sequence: CASSPQGRDEK. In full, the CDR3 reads CASSPQGRDEKLFF.

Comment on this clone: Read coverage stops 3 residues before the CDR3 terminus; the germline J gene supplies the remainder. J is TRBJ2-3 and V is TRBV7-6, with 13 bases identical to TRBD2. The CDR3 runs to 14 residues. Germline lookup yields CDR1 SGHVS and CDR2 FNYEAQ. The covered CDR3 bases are TGTGCCAGCAGCCGAGGACTAGCGGGAGAGACG. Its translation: CASSRGLAGET. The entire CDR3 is CASSRGLAGETQYF. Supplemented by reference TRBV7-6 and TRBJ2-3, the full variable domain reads GAGVSQSPRYKVTKRGQDVALRCDPISGHVSLYWYRQALGQGPEFLTYFNYEAQQDKSGLPNDRFSAERPEGSISTLTIQRTEQRDSAMYRCASSRGLAGETQYFGPGTRLTVL.

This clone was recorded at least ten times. The sequenced part of the CDR3 DNA is TGTGCCTGGAACAGGGGATGGAACACTGAA. Protein product: CAWNRGWNTE. The CDR3 in full is CAWNRGWNTEAFF. The gene calls are TRBV30 and TRBJ1-1; 7 bases are a match to TRBD1. Coverage ceases 3 residues before the CDR3 finishes, and the germline J gene fills in the end. The CDR3 has 13 amino acids. Germline CDR1 GTSNPN, CDR2 SVGIG (reference sequence). The trim removed 4 bases at V and 1 base at J, leaving 3 bases unmatched.

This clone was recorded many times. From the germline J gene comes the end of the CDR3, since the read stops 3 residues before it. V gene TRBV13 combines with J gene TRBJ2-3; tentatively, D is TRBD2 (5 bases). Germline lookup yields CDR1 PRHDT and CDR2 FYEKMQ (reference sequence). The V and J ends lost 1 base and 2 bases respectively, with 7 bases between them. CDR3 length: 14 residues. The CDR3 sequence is CASSLVALTDTQYF. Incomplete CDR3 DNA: TGTGCCAGCAGCTTAGTAGCGCTCACAGATACG.

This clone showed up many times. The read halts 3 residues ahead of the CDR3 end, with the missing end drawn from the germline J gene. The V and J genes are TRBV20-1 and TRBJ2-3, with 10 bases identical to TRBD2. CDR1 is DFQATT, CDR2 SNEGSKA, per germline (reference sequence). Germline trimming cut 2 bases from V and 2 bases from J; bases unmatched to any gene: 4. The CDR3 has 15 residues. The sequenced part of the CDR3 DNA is TGCAGTGCTAGAATGACTAGCGGGCCCACAGATACG. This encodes CSARMTSGPTDT. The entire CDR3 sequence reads CSARMTSGPTDTQYF.

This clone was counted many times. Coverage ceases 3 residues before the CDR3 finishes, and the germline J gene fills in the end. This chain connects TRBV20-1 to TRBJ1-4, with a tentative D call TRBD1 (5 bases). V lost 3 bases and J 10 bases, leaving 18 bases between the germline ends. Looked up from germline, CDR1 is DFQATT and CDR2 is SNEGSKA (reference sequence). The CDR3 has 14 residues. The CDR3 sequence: CSARESRDWGKLFF. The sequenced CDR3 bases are TGCAGTGCTAGGGAATCCAGGGATTGGGGAAAA.

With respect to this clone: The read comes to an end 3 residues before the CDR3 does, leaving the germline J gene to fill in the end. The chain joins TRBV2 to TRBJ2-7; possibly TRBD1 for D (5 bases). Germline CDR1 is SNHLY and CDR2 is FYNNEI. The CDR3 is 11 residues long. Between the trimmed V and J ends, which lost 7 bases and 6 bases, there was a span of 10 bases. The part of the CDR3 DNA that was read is TGTGCCAGCACCAAGGGGTCCGAG. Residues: CASTKGSE. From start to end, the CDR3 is CASTKGSEQYF. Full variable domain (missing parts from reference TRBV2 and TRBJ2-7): EPEVTQTPSHQVTQMGQEVILRCVPISNHLYFYWYRQILGQKVEFLVSFYNNEISEKSEIFDDQFSVERPDGSNFTLKIRSTKLEDSAMYFCASTKGSEQYFGPGTRLTVT.

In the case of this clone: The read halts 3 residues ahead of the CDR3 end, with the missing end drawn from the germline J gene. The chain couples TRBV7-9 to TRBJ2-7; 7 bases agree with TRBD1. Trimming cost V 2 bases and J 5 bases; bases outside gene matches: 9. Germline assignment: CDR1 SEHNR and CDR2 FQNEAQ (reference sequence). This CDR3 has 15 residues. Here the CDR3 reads CASSLIDRAEDEQYF. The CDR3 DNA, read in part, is TGTGCCAGCAGCTTAATCGACAGGGCCGAGGACGAG. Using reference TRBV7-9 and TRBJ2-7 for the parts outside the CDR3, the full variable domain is DTGVSQNPRHKITKRGQNVTFRCDPISEHNRLYWYRQTLGQGPEFLTYFQNEAQLEKSRLLSDRFSAERPKGSFSTLEIQRTEQGDSAMYLCASSLIDRAEDEQYFGPGTRLTVT.

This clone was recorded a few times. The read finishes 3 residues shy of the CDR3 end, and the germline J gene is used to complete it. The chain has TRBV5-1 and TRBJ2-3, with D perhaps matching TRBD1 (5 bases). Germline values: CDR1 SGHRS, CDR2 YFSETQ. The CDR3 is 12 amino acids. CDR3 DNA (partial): TGCGCCAGCAGTTTAGGGGATCAGCCG. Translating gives CASSLGDQP. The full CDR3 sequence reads CASSLGDQPQYF.

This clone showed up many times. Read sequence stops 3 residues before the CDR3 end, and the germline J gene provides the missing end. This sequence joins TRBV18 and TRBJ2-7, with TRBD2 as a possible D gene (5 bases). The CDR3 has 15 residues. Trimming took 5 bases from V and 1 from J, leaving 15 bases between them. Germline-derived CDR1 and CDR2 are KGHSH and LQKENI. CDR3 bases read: TGTGCCAGCTCAGACGGTACGGGGTCGTCCTACGAG. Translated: CASSDGTGSSYE. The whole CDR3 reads CASSDGTGSSYEQYF. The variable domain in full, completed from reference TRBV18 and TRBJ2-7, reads NAGVMQNPRHLVRRRGQEARLRCSPMKGHSHVYWYRQLPEEGLKFMVYLQKENIIDESGMPKERFSAEFPKEGPSILRIQQVVRGDSAAYFCASSDGTGSSYEQYFGPGTRLTVT.

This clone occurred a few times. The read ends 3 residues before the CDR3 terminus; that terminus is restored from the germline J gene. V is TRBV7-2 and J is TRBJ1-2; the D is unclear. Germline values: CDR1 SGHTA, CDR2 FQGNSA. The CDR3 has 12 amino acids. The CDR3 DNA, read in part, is TGTGCCAGCAGCCCAATCGGGGATGAC. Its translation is CASSPIGDD. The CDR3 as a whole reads CASSPIGDDYTF.

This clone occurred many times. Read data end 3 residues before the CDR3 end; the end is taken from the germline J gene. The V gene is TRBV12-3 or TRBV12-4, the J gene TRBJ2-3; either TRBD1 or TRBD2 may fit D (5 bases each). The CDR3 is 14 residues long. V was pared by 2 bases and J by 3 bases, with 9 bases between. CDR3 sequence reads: CASSLQGATDTQYF. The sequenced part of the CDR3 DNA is TGTGCCAGCAGTTTACAGGGAGCGACAGATACG.

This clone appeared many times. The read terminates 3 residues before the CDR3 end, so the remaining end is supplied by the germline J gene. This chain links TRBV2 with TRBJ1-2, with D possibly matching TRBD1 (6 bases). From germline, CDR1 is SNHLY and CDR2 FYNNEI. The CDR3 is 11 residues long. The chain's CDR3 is CASSNREGYTF. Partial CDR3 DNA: TGTGCCAGCAGCAACAGGGAGGGC. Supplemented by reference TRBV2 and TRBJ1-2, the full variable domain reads EPEVTQTPSHQVTQMGQEVILRCVPISNHLYFYWYRQILGQKVEFLVSFYNNEISEKSEIFDDQFSVERPDGSNFTLKIRSTKLEDSAMYFCASSNREGYTFGSGTRLTVV.

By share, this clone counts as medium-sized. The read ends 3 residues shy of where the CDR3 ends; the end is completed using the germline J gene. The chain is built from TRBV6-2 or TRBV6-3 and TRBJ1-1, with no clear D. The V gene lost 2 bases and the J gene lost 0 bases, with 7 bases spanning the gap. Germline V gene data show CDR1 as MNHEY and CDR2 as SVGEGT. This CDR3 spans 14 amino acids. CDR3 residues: CASSYAGMNTEAFF. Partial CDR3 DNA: TGTGCCAGCAGTTACGCGGGAATGAACACTGAA.

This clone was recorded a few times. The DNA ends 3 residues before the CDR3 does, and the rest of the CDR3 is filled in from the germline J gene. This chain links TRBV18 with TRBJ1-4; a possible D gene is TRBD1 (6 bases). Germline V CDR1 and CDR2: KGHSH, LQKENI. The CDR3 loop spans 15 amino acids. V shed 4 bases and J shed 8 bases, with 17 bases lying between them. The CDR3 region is CASSLGVGGQEKLFF. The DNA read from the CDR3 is TGTGCCAGCTCACTCGGGGTCGGAGGACAGGAAAAA.

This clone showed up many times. The CDR3 sequence is CASSAGTSGNNEQFF. CDR3 DNA, as far as it was read: TGTGCCAGCAGCGCCGGGACTAGCGGAAACAATGAG. V and J are TRBV7-9 and TRBJ2-1; 11 nucleotides align to TRBD2. Read sequence stops 3 residues before the CDR3 end, and the germline J gene provides the missing end. V was clipped by 5 bases and J by 5 bases; unmatched bases: 5. Looked up from germline, CDR1 is SEHNR and CDR2 is FQNEAQ (reference sequence). This CDR3 is 15 amino acids long.

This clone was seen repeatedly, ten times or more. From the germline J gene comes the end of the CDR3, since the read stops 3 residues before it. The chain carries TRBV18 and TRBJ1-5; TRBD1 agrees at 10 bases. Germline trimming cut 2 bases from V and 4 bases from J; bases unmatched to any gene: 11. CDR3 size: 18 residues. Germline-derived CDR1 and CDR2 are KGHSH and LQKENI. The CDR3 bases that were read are TGTGCCAGCTCACCATTTGCGGACAGGGGGTTAGCAAATCAGCCC. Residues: CASSPFADRGLANQP. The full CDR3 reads CASSPFADRGLANQPQHF.

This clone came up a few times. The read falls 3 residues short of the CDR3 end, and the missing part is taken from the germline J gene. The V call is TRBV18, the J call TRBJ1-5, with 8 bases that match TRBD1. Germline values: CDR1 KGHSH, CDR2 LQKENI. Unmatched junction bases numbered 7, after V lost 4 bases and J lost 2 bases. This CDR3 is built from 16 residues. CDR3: CASSQAQGGGNQPQHF. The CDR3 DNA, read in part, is TGTGCCAGCTCACAAGCACAGGGGGGGGGCAATCAGCCC.